These 25 T cell receptor beta chains originate from one sample sequenced in a study of CD8 T cells in ankylosing spondylitis. Via MiXCR, TCRdb re-called the 5' RACE reads, giving one row per CDR3 protein. The sample includes around 160,000 distinct CDR3 sequences, 9.5% to 13% of them seen just once. Sequencing input: blood, either unsorted or a sorted T cell fraction (not recorded which). These receptors were taken from a male donor with ankylosing spondylitis or in good health (not recorded which).

Ten or more counts support this clonotype. This chain uses TRBV5-5 with TRBJ2-3, with 8 positions matching TRBD2. V was clipped by 1 base and J by 4 bases; unmatched bases: 5. The CDR3 has 15 amino acids. The germline V gene has CDR1 SGHKS and CDR2 YYEKEE (reference sequence). The DNA of the CDR3 is TGTGCCAGCAGCTTGAGCGGGAGCGTCGCAGATACGCAGTATTTT. It translates to CASSLSGSVADTQYF.

This clonotype was found many times. This chain connects TRBV27 to TRBJ1-4; D possibly corresponds to TRBD1 (6 bases). The CDR3 runs 14 residues. Trimming stripped 3 bases from V and 8 bases from J, with 13 bases between. The V gene's germline CDR1 is MNHEY and CDR2 SMNVEV (reference sequence). CDR3 residues: CASSFGGPGEKLFF. The CDR3 nucleotides are TGTGCCAGCAGTTTTGGGGGGCCGGGAGAAAAACTGTTTTTT.

In its sample, this clonotype was seen many times. V is TRBV5-1 and J is TRBJ1-1; weak D call: TRBD1 (6 bases). Germline CDR1 and CDR2: SGHRS and YFSETQ. V was clipped by 1 base and J by 4 bases, with 11 bases between them. The CDR3 is 14 residues long. The CDR3 loop reads CASSLLQGSTEAFF. The DNA of the CDR3 is TGCGCCAGCAGCTTGTTACAGGGAAGCACTGAAGCTTTCTTT.

This clonotype was counted at least ten times. The chain employs TRBV7-7 and TRBJ2-1; a possible D gene is TRBD2 (6 bases). Germline CDR1 reads SSHAT; CDR2 reads FNYEAQ (reference sequence). The CDR3 totals 16 residues. Trimming pared 3 bases from V and 2 bases from J, leaving 14 bases between. In nucleotides, the CDR3 is TGTGCCAGCAGCTTGTTTCTAGCGCCAACCTACAATGAGCAGTTCTTC. Its translation: CASSLFLAPTYNEQFF.

This clonotype was observed many times. This CDR3 reads CSARDRGGSTGGYTF. For the CDR3, the DNA is TGCAGTGCTAGAGATCGGGGGGGAAGCACTGGTGGCTACACCTTC. The rearrangement uses TRBV20-1 and TRBJ1-2; the D gene is possibly TRBD1 (5 bases). The germline V gene has CDR1 DFQATT and CDR2 SNEGSKA (reference sequence). V lost 0 bases, J lost 7 bases, and 18 bases lay in between. The CDR3 contains 15 residues.

The chain joins TRBV7-2 to TRBJ1-5; D perhaps matches TRBD1 (5 bases). Trimming pared 5 bases from V and 0 bases from J, leaving 8 bases between. The germline CDR1 and CDR2 sequences are SGHTA and FQGNSA. The CDR3 has 14 amino acids. The CDR3, as DNA: TGTGCCAGCAGCCCGAGGGGTAGCAATCAGCCCCAGCATTTT. Its protein product is CASSPRGSNQPQHF.

This clonotype was recorded many times. V and J are TRBV6-1 and TRBJ2-1; 11 bases fit TRBD2. The CDR3 has 15 amino acids. V shed 6 bases, J shed 3 bases, and the junction held 4 bases outside the gene matches. The germline CDR1 and CDR2 sequences are MNHNS and SASEGT. The CDR3 loop is CASSVTSGGYNEQFF. CDR3 bases: TGTGCCAGCAGCGTCACTAGCGGGGGCTACAATGAGCAGTTCTTC.

The chain combines TRBV29-1 with TRBJ2-7; D is unclear. Germline CDR1 is SQVTM and CDR2 is ANQGSEA. With 5 bases removed from V and 0 bases from J, the gap between germline ends came to 11 bases. The CDR3 spans 13 residues. The chain's CDR3 is CSVNGKSSYEQYF. The CDR3 DNA reads as TGCAGCGTTAACGGAAAGAGCTCCTACGAGCAGTACTTC.

This clonotype was seen at least ten times. The chain employs TRBV5-1 and TRBJ2-1; maybe TRBD2 (5 bases). The CDR3 sequence is 15 residues long. Germline V lookup: CDR1 SGHRS, CDR2 YFSETQ. V lost 0 bases to trimming and J lost 0 bases, with 7 bases between them. CDR3 sequence reads: CASSLAGFSYNEQFF. DNA of the CDR3: TGCGCCAGCAGCTTGGCGGGATTCTCCTACAATGAGCAGTTCTTC.

V is TRBV7-2 and J is TRBJ1-3; possible D gene TRBD1, 6 bases. Trimming took 0 bases from V and 0 from J, leaving 9 bases between them. The CDR3 contains 16 residues. CDR1 and CDR2 from the germline V gene are SGHTA and FQGNSA. The CDR3 sequence: CASSLAQGISGNTIYF. The CDR3 DNA sequence: TGTGCCAGCAGCTTAGCCCAGGGGATCTCTGGAAACACCATATATTTT. Using reference TRBV7-2 and TRBJ1-3 for the parts outside the CDR3, the full variable domain is GAGVSQSPSNKVTEKGKDVELRCDPISGHTALYWYRQSLGQGLEFLIYFQGNSAPDKSGLPSDRFSAERTGGSVSTLTIQRTQQEDSAVYLCASSLAQGISGNTIYFGEGSWLTVV.

This clonotype was counted only a few times. The rearrangement joins TRBV4-3 to TRBJ2-2; the D is unclear. Germline CDR1 is LGHNA and CDR2 is YSLEER. The CDR3 contains 13 residues. Trimming shortened V by 2 bases and J by 5 bases, and 6 bases separated the two germline ends. CDR3 DNA sequence: TGCGCCAGCAGCCAAATATTTACCGGGGAGCTGTTTTTT. Its translation: CASSQIFTGELFF.

Points on this clonotype: It may be a read error: a sequence one base away is much more abundant. V and J are TRBV5-1 and TRBJ2-7; no definite D call. The V end was cut by 4 bases, the J end by 3 bases, with 5 bases between. Germline values: CDR1 SGHRS, CDR2 YFSETQ. The CDR3 extends over 11 amino acids. The CDR3 is CASSGNYEQYF. For the CDR3, the DNA is TGCGCCAGCAGCGGAAACTACGAGCAGTACTTC. Drawing the rest from reference TRBV5-1 and TRBJ2-7, the complete variable domain is KAGVTQTPRYLIKTRGQQVTLSCSPISGHRSVSWYQQTPGQGLQFLFEYFSETQRNKGNFPGRFSGRQFSNSRSEMNVSTLELGDSALYLCASSGNYEQYFGPGTRLTVT.

This chain joins TRBV7-9 and TRBJ1-5; D might be TRBD1 (5 bases). V gave up 1 base and J gave up 7 bases, with 11 bases separating them. Germline V gene lookup returns CDR1 SEHNR and CDR2 FQNEAQ (reference sequence). CDR3 length: 14 amino acids. The CDR3 reads CASSLVGGLQPQHF. The CDR3 nucleotides are TGTGCCAGCAGCTTAGTTGGGGGGTTGCAGCCCCAGCATTTT.

This clonotype was seen a single time. This could be a read error, since a much larger clone is one nucleotide away. J is TRBJ2-5 and V is TRBV12-3 or TRBV12-4; D not resolved. The ends were cut back, 8 bases at V and 5 bases at J, with 15 bases in the middle. The CDR3 covers 13 residues. For the CDR3, the DNA is TGTGCCAGCGCCGTCGGCATGTTGGAGACCCAGTACTTC. Translation: CASAVGMLETQYF.

This clonotype has ten or more counts. The chain combines TRBV24-1 with TRBJ2-2; 8 nucleotides align to TRBD1. This CDR3 has 15 amino acids. Germline V gene data show CDR1 as KGHDR and CDR2 as SFDVKD. The J segment lost 4 bases and the V segment lost 4 bases, leaving 4 bases of the junction unmatched. CDR3 loop: CATSDGQGPTGELFF. Written as DNA, the CDR3 is TGTGCCACCAGTGACGGACAGGGTCCCACCGGGGAGCTGTTTTTT.

At least ten counts were recorded for this clonotype. The V gene is TRBV9, the J gene TRBJ2-1; 9 bases align to TRBD2. Germline CDR1 SGDLS, CDR2 YYNGEE. The V and J ends lost 4 bases and 4 bases, in that order; junction bases with no gene match: 9. CDR3 length: 16 amino acids. The CDR3 nucleotides are TGTGCCAGCAGCCCCCCAGGGCGGGGGGGTTACAATGAGCAGTTCTTC. It yields the protein CASSPPGRGGYNEQFF.

This clonotype was seen at least ten times. The junction shows a germline mismatch at one end, possibly a read error. V and J are TRBV5-1 and TRBJ2-3; D unclear. Germline V gene sequence: CDR1 SGHRS, CDR2 YFSETQ. The CDR3 is made up of 14 amino acids. The CDR3 loop reads CASSLAVSKDTQYF. The CDR3 DNA reads as TGCGCCAGCAGCTTGGCGGTTAGCAAAGATACGCAGTATTTT.

This clonotype appeared a few times. The J gene is TRBJ2-6, the V gene TRBV6-5, with D hard to call. Germline loops: CDR1 MNHEY, CDR2 SVGAGI. CDR3 length: 15 residues. V shed 0 bases and J shed 2 bases, with 5 bases lying between them. The CDR3 DNA reads as TGTGCCAGCAGTTACTCGTCAACTGGGGCCAACGTCCTGACTTTC. Translation gives CASSYSSTGANVLTF.

Ten or more counts support this clonotype. The V call is TRBV5-1, the J call TRBJ1-4; D uncertain. The CDR3 loop spans 11 amino acids. V was pared by 3 bases and J by 8 bases, with 5 bases between. Germline-derived CDR1 and CDR2 are SGHRS and YFSETQ. CDR3 nucleotides: TGCGCCAGCAGCTCAGAAGAAAAACTGTTTTTT. Amino acids: CASSSEEKLFF.

This clonotype was detected a few times. The rearrangement links TRBV14 to TRBJ2-3; the match to TRBD1 covers 8 bases. The CDR3 consists of 14 residues. The germline V gene has CDR1 SGHDN and CDR2 FVKESK. J lost 5 bases, V lost 3 bases, and 4 bases had no gene match. CDR3 protein: CASSQGQALDTQYF. The CDR3 DNA reads TGTGCCAGCAGCCAGGGACAGGCCTTAGATACGCAGTATTTT.

This clonotype was recorded many times. The gene calls are TRBV6-5 and TRBJ2-5; TRBD1 matches at 9 bases. Per the germline V gene, CDR1 is MNHEY and CDR2 is SVGAGI. V shed 2 bases, J shed 5 bases, and the junction held 3 bases outside the gene matches. The CDR3 runs 14 residues. CDR3 loop: CASSYTGGDETQYF. In nucleotides, the CDR3 is TGTGCCAGCAGTTACACAGGGGGCGATGAGACCCAGTACTTC.

This clonotype was observed a handful of times. The chain links TRBV5-1 to TRBJ2-3, with D unresolved. CDR3 length equals 15 residues. Germline V gene lookup returns CDR1 SGHRS and CDR2 YFSETQ. Trimming pared 3 bases from V and 2 bases from J, leaving 13 bases between. This CDR3 is CASSSFSGITDTQYF. CDR3 bases: TGCGCCAGCAGCTCGTTCTCCGGCATCACAGATACGCAGTATTTT.

This clonotype was seen many times. The chain uses TRBV5-1 and TRBJ1-1; unclear D gene. Germline V gene sequence: CDR1 SGHRS, CDR2 YFSETQ. CDR3 length: 14 residues. The germline V and J ends were trimmed by 2 bases and 4 bases, with 12 bases remaining between them. The CDR3: CASSFEGMGTEAFF. The CDR3 DNA is TGCGCCAGCAGCTTTGAGGGCATGGGCACTGAAGCTTTCTTT.

This clonotype was seen ten or more times. The V gene is TRBV28, the J gene TRBJ1-2; TRBD1 is a possible D gene (5 bases). This CDR3 has 15 amino acids. Germline CDR1 reads MDHEN; CDR2 reads SYDVKM. The V and J ends lost 3 bases and 0 bases respectively, with 11 bases between them. CDR3 DNA sequence: TGTGCCAGCAGTTTCGCGACAGCCCCTAACTATGGCTACACCTTC. Translated, it gives CASSFATAPNYGYTF.

The V call is TRBV27, the J call TRBJ2-1, with D perhaps given as TRBD1 or TRBD2 (5 bases each). Trimming left V 6 bases short and J 2 bases short, with 14 bases between. The CDR3 extends over 15 amino acids. Germline loops: CDR1 MNHEY, CDR2 SMNVEV (reference sequence). CDR3 sequence (DNA): TGTGCCAGCAGCGGGGCGTTGAAGACCTACAATGAGCAGTTCTTC. The encoded protein is CASSGALKTYNEQFF.